This is a list of T cell receptor beta chains from one sample in a study of identifying expanded T cells in peripheral blood. Assay: immunoSEQ multiplex PCR; the TCRdb copy retains only in-frame clones and omits some. Of approximately 94,000 clones in the sample, 88% are singletons; the top ten hold 4.5% to 6.5%. The specimen was blood. The source is a person aged 18 to 70 in good health. The CDR3 runs from the conserved cysteine through the conserved F or W. Each record gives: D gene, J gene, clone size, V gene, CDR3 protein, CDR3 DNA. D genes are given only for firm matches. Clone size is given for some rows only: seen once, a few or many times, or a class if the clone is expanded.

D: TRBD1
J: TRBJ2-5
size: .
V: TRBV6-1
CDR3: CASSEEAGGQETQYF
DNA: TGTGCCAGCAGTGAGGAAGCAGGGGGCCAAGAGACCCAGTACTTC

D: .
J: TRBJ1-1
size: .
V: TRBV19
CDR3: CASSRSGGVTEAFF
DNA: TGTGCCAGTAGTCGTTCGGGGGGCGTCACTGAAGCTTTCTTT

D: TRBD1
J: TRBJ1-3
size: .
V: TRBV7-9
CDR3: CASSLTGTAFSGNTIYF
DNA: TGTGCCAGCAGCTTAACCGGGACAGCTTTCTCTGGAAACACCATATATTTT

D: TRBD1
J: TRBJ2-7
size: once
V: TRBV6-1
CDR3: CASREILSRTGSEQYF
DNA: TGTGCCAGCAGGGAAATCCTCTCTAGGACAGGGAGCGAGCAGTACTTC

D: TRBD2
J: TRBJ2-5
size: .
V: TRBV5-4
CDR3: CASSLLAGGQETQYF
DNA: TGTGCCAGCAGCTTACTAGCGGGGGGGCAAGAGACCCAGTACTTC

D: .
J: TRBJ1-5
size: .
V: TRBV19
CDR3: CASSFIQGTRNQPQHF
DNA: TGTGCCAGTAGTTTCATACAGGGCACCCGGAATCAGCCCCAGCATTTT

D: .
J: TRBJ1-3
size: .
V: TRBV9
CDR3: CASSVAGPSSGNTIYF
DNA: TGTGCCAGCAGCGTAGCAGGACCGAGCTCTGGAAACACCATATATTTT

D: .
J: TRBJ2-1
size: .
V: TRBV11-2
CDR3: CASSLVGISYNEQFF
DNA: TGTGCCAGCAGCTTAGTGGGTATTAGCTACAATGAGCAGTTCTTC

D: .
J: TRBJ1-2
size: .
V: TRBV5-1
CDR3: CASSLEMGGYYGYTF
DNA: TGCGCCAGCAGCTTGGAAATGGGAGGATACTATGGCTACACCTTC

D: .
J: TRBJ2-5
size: .
V: TRBV13
CDR3: CASSFRDEETQYF
DNA: TGTGCCAGCAGCTTCCGGGACGAAGAGACCCAGTACTTC

D: .
J: TRBJ2-3
size: .
V: TRBV27
CDR3: CASSRRGTYTQYF
DNA: TGTGCCAGCAGTCGCCGTGGGACCTATACGCAGTATTTT

D: .
J: TRBJ2-7
size: .
V: TRBV7-2
CDR3: CASSSNYEQYF
DNA: TGTGCCAGCAGCTCCAACTACGAGCAGTACTTC

D: .
J: TRBJ1-1
size: .
V: TRBV6-5
CDR3: CASSYRQGNTEAFF
DNA: TGTGCCAGCAGTTACCGGCAGGGAAACACTGAAGCTTTCTTT

D: .
J: TRBJ1-2
size: .
V: TRBV25-1
CDR3: CASSEFGTPGLAF
DNA: TGTGCCAGCAGTGAATTTGGGACACCCGGCCTGGCCTTC

D: .
J: TRBJ2-5
size: .
V: TRBV7-9
CDR3: CASSLAGGKETQYF
DNA: TGTGCCAGCAGCTTAGCGGGGGGCAAAGAGACCCAGTACTTC

D: .
J: TRBJ1-2
size: .
V: TRBV7-6
CDR3: CASGSTYGYTF
DNA: TGTGCCAGCGGGTCGACGTACGGCTACACCTTC

D: .
J: TRBJ1-1
size: .
V: TRBV7-3
CDR3: CASSLGGIGNTEAFF
DNA: TGTGCCAGCAGCTTAGGGGGGATAGGAAACACTGAAGCTTTCTTT

D: .
J: TRBJ1-1
size: .
V: TRBV7-3
CDR3: CASSALGDTEAFF
DNA: TGTGCCAGCAGCGCCTTAGGAGACACTGAAGCTTTCTTT

D: TRBD1
J: TRBJ1-1
size: .
V: TRBV9
CDR3: CASSDRQGMNTEAFF
DNA: TGTGCCAGCAGCGATCGACAGGGAATGAACACTGAAGCTTTCTTT

D: .
J: TRBJ2-3
size: .
V: TRBV5-1
CDR3: CASSLAPGGTDTQYF
DNA: TGCGCCAGCAGCTTAGCTCCCGGAGGGACAGATACGCAGTATTTT

D: .
J: TRBJ1-4
size: .
V: TRBV5-6
CDR3: CASSDSPGGGEKLFF
DNA: TGTGCCAGCAGCGACTCCCCCGGGGGAGGTGAAAAACTGTTTTTT

D: .
J: TRBJ2-3
size: .
V: TRBV5-6
CDR3: CASSPGGPDTQYF
DNA: TGTGCCAGCAGCCCCGGGGGTCCAGATACGCAGTATTTT

D: TRBD1
J: TRBJ1-5
size: few
V: TRBV30
CDR3: CAWSVSGQGRIAQHF
DNA: TGTGCCTGGAGTGTCTCGGGACAGGGTAGAATAGCCCAGCATTTT

D: .
J: TRBJ2-2
size: .
V: TRBV7-7
CDR3: CASSPRPGELFF
DNA: TGTGCCAGCAGCCCGCGCCCCGGGGAGCTGTTTTTT

D: .
J: TRBJ1-3
size: .
V: TRBV27
CDR3: CASSLSAENTIYF
DNA: TGTGCCAGCAGTTTATCGGCAGAAAACACCATATATTTT

D: TRBD1
J: TRBJ1-5
size: .
V: TRBV10-3
CDR3: CATGTGASNQPQHF
DNA: TGTGCCACCGGGACAGGGGCTAGCAATCAGCCCCAGCATTTT

D: TRBD2
J: TRBJ2-3
size: .
V: TRBV5-4
CDR3: CASSPPSGGAVTDTQYF
DNA: TGTGCCAGCAGCCCCCCTTCGGGGGGGGCTGTTACAGATACGCAGTATTTT

D: .
J: TRBJ1-2
size: .
V: TRBV19
CDR3: CASSIGYGYTF
DNA: TGTGCCAGTAGTATTGGCTATGGCTACACCTTC

D: .
J: TRBJ1-6
size: .
V: TRBV5-5
CDR3: CASGEPERGTYNSPLHF
DNA: TGTGCCAGCGGCGAACCGGAGAGGGGCACCTATAATTCACCCCTCCACTTT

D: TRBD1
J: TRBJ2-2
size: .
V: TRBV19
CDR3: CASSPQGRSWNTGELFF
DNA: TGTGCCAGTAGTCCACAGGGGCGGTCGTGGAACACCGGGGAGCTGTTTTTT

D: .
J: TRBJ1-2
size: .
V: TRBV5-6
CDR3: CASSRDRPYGYTF
DNA: TGTGCCAGCAGCCGCGACAGGCCGTATGGCTACACCTTC

D: .
J: TRBJ1-3
size: .
V: TRBV4-1
CDR3: CASSLQGFSGNTIYF
DNA: TGCGCCAGCAGCCTACAGGGTTTTTCTGGAAACACCATATATTTT

D: .
J: TRBJ1-1
size: .
V: TRBV2
CDR3: CASQGNTEAFF
DNA: TGTGCCAGTCAGGGGAACACTGAAGCTTTCTTT

D: TRBD1
J: TRBJ1-1
size: .
V: TRBV4-2
CDR3: CASMIGTGGTEAFF
DNA: TGTGCCAGTATGATAGGGACAGGGGGCACTGAAGCTTTCTTT

D: .
J: TRBJ2-1
size: once
V: TRBV12-5
CDR3: CASGLLTREQFF
DNA: TGTGCTAGTGGTTTGCTAACACGGGAGCAGTTCTTC

D: .
J: TRBJ1-2
size: .
V: TRBV6-5
CDR3: CASSREGGPPHF
DNA: TGTGCCAGCAGCCGGGAGGGGGGTCCACCCCACTTC

D: .
J: TRBJ2-3
size: .
V: TRBV7-2
CDR3: CASRNMQGTDTQYF
DNA: TGTGCCAGCAGAAACATGCAGGGCACAGATACGCAGTATTTT

D: .
J: TRBJ2-7
size: .
V: TRBV25-1
CDR3: CASSEAGEGKNEQYF
DNA: TGTGCCAGCAGTGAGGCAGGGGAGGGGAAAAACGAGCAGTACTTC

D: .
J: TRBJ2-7
size: .
V: TRBV6-5
CDR3: CASSYGAGRSYEQYF
DNA: TGTGCCAGCAGTTACGGGGCGGGACGGTCCTACGAGCAGTACTTC

D: TRBD1
J: TRBJ1-1
size: .
V: TRBV28
CDR3: CASSVTGGSWKVAFF
DNA: TGTGCCAGCAGCGTCACAGGGGGCAGCTGGAAGGTAGCTTTCTTT

D: .
J: TRBJ2-5
size: .
V: TRBV6-1
CDR3: CASSPGGTVETQYF
DNA: TGTGCCAGCAGCCCGGGGGGGACAGTAGAGACCCAGTACTTC

D: .
J: TRBJ1-4
size: once
V: TRBV5-4
CDR3: CASGRAGSRGQATNEKLFF
DNA: TGTGCCAGCGGGAGGGCCGGATCCCGAGGTCAAGCAACTAATGAAAAACTGTTTTTT

D: TRBD1
J: TRBJ2-3
size: .
V: TRBV5-1
CDR3: CASSLGQGGTDTQYF
DNA: TGCGCCAGCAGCCTAGGACAGGGTGGGACAGATACGCAGTATTTT

D: .
J: TRBJ2-6
size: .
V: TRBV6-6
CDR3: CASSYSISGANVLTF
DNA: TGTGCCAGCAGTTACTCGATCTCTGGGGCCAACGTCCTGACTTTC

D: .
J: TRBJ2-7
size: .
V: TRBV18
CDR3: CASSPGLKGYEQYF
DNA: TGTGCCAGCTCACCAGGTTTGAAAGGCTACGAGCAGTACTTC

D: .
J: TRBJ1-4
size: .
V: TRBV9
CDR3: CASSVDIGEKLFF
DNA: TGTGCCAGCAGCGTAGACATAGGAGAAAAACTGTTTTTT

D: TRBD2
J: TRBJ2-1
size: .
V: TRBV15
CDR3: CATSKEAGPAPSYNEQFF
DNA: TGTGCCACCAGCAAAGAAGCGGGGCCAGCTCCCTCCTACAATGAGCAGTTCTTC

D: .
J: TRBJ2-7
size: .
V: TRBV5-6
CDR3: CASSDSSYEQYF
DNA: TGTGCCAGCAGCGACTCCTCCTACGAGCAGTACTTC

D: TRBD1
J: TRBJ1-2
size: .
V: TRBV29-1
CDR3: CSVGPGTGGNYGYTF
DNA: TGCAGCGTTGGCCCCGGGACAGGGGGCAACTATGGCTACACCTTC